The sequence of this T cell receptor (beta chain) was determined in a study of T cell responses to AZD1222 COVID-19 vaccine. Study-wide results and limits: Of the AZD1222 recipients, only five to seven were seropositive at baseline.

Libraries were prepared by immunoSEQ multiplex PCR; TCRdb keeps only in-frame clonotypes and omits some of them. Among 150,000 to 200,000 clones listed, about 90% were seen once. The ends lost 5 bases at V and 9 bases at J; junction bases unmatched: 7. The CDR3 loop spans 13 amino acids. CDR1 and CDR2 from the germline V gene are SGHTA and FQGNSA. This clone has only one observation. Its target is not known. The sample here was peripheral blood, taken 28 days after the second AZD1222 dose. The rearrangement links TRBV7-2 to TRBJ2-3; 8 bases map to TRBD1. The clonotype was recovered from an adult who received the AZD1222 COVID-19 vaccine. CDR3 coding DNA: TGTGCCAGCAGCATCCAGGGGGCGGGGACGCAGTATTTT. Amino acids: CASSIQGAGTQYF.